This passage covers 14 T cell receptor beta chains from one sample sequenced in a study of blood T cell repertoires in COVID-19. Method: immunoSEQ multiplex PCR; TCRdb's copy keeps in-frame clones and lacks some. The table lists around 150,000 clones, around nine tenths of them singletons. The material sequenced was peripheral blood. These receptors all stem from a human donor in a cohort sampled during active COVID-19.

The chain uses TRBV5-6 and TRBJ1-6; TRBD1 matches at 7 bases. CDR1 and CDR2 from the germline V gene are SGHDT and YYEEEE. The CDR3 is 15 residues long. V dropped 3 bases and J dropped 5; count of bases not matched to a gene: 5. The CDR3: CASSYLDRDNSPLHF. The CDR3 DNA is TGTGCCAGCAGCTACCTCGACAGGGATAATTCACCCCTCCACTTT.

The chain links TRBV3-1 (or the pseudogene TRBV3-2) to TRBJ1-6, with 7 positions matching TRBD1. CDR3 size: 17 residues. Losses at the gene ends were 0 bases for V and 7 bases for J; bases not matched to a gene: 9. CDR1 and CDR2 from the germline V gene are LGHDT and YNNKEL (reference sequence). As DNA, the CDR3 is TGTGCCAGCAGCCAAGATCTGTCAGGGGGGATCAATTCACCCCTCCACTTT. This sequence encodes CASSQDLSGGINSPLHF.

The gene calls are TRBV28 and TRBJ1-2; a possible D gene is TRBD1 (6 bases). The CDR3 consists of 13 residues. Trimming pared 2 bases from V and 8 bases from J, leaving 12 bases between. In germline, CDR1 is MDHEN, CDR2 SYDVKM. CDR3 region: CASSLPGEGGYTF. The CDR3 nucleotides read TGTGCCAGCAGTTTACCAGGGGAGGGCGGCTACACCTTC.

The J gene is TRBJ2-5, the V gene TRBV5-4, with TRBD2 matching over 7 bases. Germline values: CDR1 SGHNT, CDR2 YYREEE (reference sequence). The junction had 12 bases not matched to a gene; V was cut back by 4 bases and J by 3 bases. The CDR3 extends over 16 amino acids. CDR3 nucleotides: TGTGCCAGCAGCCCTGGGGGGGTAGGGTCTGAAGAGACCCAGTACTTC. This codes for CASSPGGVGSEETQYF.

The chain has TRBV10-3 and TRBJ1-6, with a tentative D call TRBD1 (6 bases). Trimming left V 10 bases short and J 6 bases short, with 31 bases between. From germline, CDR1 is ENHRY and CDR2 SYGVKD. The CDR3 is 19 residues long. The CDR3 DNA reads TGTGCCACCAGCCCCTTAGGCCGACAGGCCGGTGCTGGTAATTCACCCCTCCACTTT. Protein product: CATSPLGRQAGAGNSPLHF.

The V and J genes are TRBV19 and TRBJ1-3; D uncertain. V lost 7 bases and J 3 bases, leaving 25 bases between the germline ends. The CDR3 extends over 18 amino acids. The germline V gene encodes CDR1 LNHDA and CDR2 SQIVND (reference sequence). This CDR3 reads CASTSARGSPIHGNTIYF. CDR3 bases: TGTGCCAGTACATCCGCCCGCGGATCGCCTATCCATGGAAACACCATATATTTT.

The table lists this clone with a few counts. The chain's CDR3 is CSARDTGYTF. The DNA for the CDR3 is TGCAGTGCTAGAGATACAGGCTACACCTTC. V gene TRBV20-1 combines with J gene TRBJ1-2; D remains unclear. Per the germline V gene, CDR1 is DFQATT and CDR2 is SNEGSKA (reference sequence). The CDR3 runs 10 residues. Trimming left V 0 bases short and J 8 bases short, with 4 bases between.

In nucleotides, the CDR3 is TGTGCCAGAAGCTTGGGGCAGGTTGTATTGGATCAGCCCCAGCATTTT. As protein: CARSLGQVVLDQPQHF. J is TRBJ1-5 and V is TRBV5-3, with D unclear. TRBV5-3 is marked as an open reading frame, function uncertain. The CDR3 has 16 residues. The V end was cut by 0 bases, the J end by 5 bases, with 15 bases between.

The V and J genes are TRBV20-1 and TRBJ2-6; 11 nucleotides align to TRBD1. From germline, CDR1 is DFQATT and CDR2 SNEGSKA (reference sequence). CDR3 length: 16 amino acids. Trimming at V came to 3 bases and at J to 1 base, leaving 2 bases not matched to a gene. The CDR3 sequence: CSASGTGGSGANVLTF. CDR3 bases: TGCAGTGCTAGTGGGACAGGGGGTTCTGGGGCCAACGTCCTGACTTTC.

The chain joins TRBV28 to TRBJ2-1; a weak D match, TRBD2 (6 bases). The ends were cut back, 9 bases at V and 0 bases at J, with 12 bases in the middle. The CDR3 extends over 14 amino acids. Germline values: CDR1 MDHEN, CDR2 SYDVKM. This chain's CDR3 is CASNSGYSYNEQFF. CDR3 nucleotide sequence: TGTGCCAGTAATAGCGGTTACTCCTACAATGAGCAGTTCTTC.

This clone was seen only a few times. The chain uses TRBV7-2 and TRBJ1-2; 7 bases match TRBD1. CDR3 length: 14 amino acids. Losses at the gene ends were 5 bases for V and 7 bases for J; bases not matched to a gene: 10. CDR1 and CDR2 (germline): SGHTA, FQGNSA. CDR3 coding DNA: TGTGCCAGCAGCGTTGCTGGGACAGAAAGTGGCTACACCTTC. Residues: CASSVAGTESGYTF.

V gene TRBV7-3 combines with J gene TRBJ1-1; TRBD1 might be the D (6 bases). The CDR3 loop spans 14 amino acids. Germline V gene data show CDR1 as SGHTA and CDR2 as FQGTGA. The V gene lost 5 bases and the J gene lost 1 base, with 11 bases spanning the gap. The CDR3 loop reads CASSQDRRNTEAFF. CDR3 DNA: TGTGCCAGCAGCCAGGACAGAAGGAACACTGAAGCTTTCTTT.

This chain joins TRBV15 and TRBJ2-7, with 10 nucleotides matching TRBD2. CDR3 length: 15 amino acids. CDR1 is LNHNV, CDR2 YYDKDF, per germline (reference sequence). The junction had 8 bases not matched to a gene; V was cut back by 5 bases and J by 4 bases. The CDR3 bases are TGTGCCACCAGCGGGCTAGCGGGGGAGGGTTACGAGCAGTACTTC. Amino acid sequence: CATSGLAGEGYEQYF.

The chain links TRBV28 to TRBJ2-1, with 15 bases matching TRBD2. This CDR3 has 19 residues. The V and J ends lost 9 bases and 10 bases, in that order; junction bases with no gene match: 22. The germline CDR1 and CDR2 sequences are MDHEN and SYDVKM. CDR3 amino acids: CASSPGLAGGPAKRVEQFF. Here the CDR3 DNA reads TGTGCCAGTTCGCCCGGACTAGCGGGAGGGCCCGCGAAGAGGGTAGAGCAGTTCTTC.